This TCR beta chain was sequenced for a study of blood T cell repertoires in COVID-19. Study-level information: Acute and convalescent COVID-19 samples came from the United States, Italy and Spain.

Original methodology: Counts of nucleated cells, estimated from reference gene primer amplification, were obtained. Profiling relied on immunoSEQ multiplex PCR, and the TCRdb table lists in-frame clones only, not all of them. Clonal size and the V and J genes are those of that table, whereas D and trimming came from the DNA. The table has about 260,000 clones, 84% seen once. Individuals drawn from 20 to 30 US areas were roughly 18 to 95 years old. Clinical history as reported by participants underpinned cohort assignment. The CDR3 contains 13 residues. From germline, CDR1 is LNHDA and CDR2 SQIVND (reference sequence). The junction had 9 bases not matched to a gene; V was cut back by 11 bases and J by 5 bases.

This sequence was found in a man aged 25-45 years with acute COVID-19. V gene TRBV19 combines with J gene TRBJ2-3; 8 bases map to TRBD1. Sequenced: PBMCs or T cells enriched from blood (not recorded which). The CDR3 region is CAARAGGVDTQYF. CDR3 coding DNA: TGTGCCGCGAGGGCAGGGGGCGTAGATACGCAGTATTTT. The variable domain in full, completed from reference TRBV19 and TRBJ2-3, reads DGGITQSPKYLFRKEGQNVTLSCEQNLNHDAMYWYRQDPGQGLRLIYYSQIVNDFQKGDIAEGYSVSREKKESFPLTVTSAQKNPTAFYLCAARAGGVDTQYFGPGTRLTVL.